This T cell receptor beta chain appears in the sequencing data of a study of blood T cell repertoires in COVID-19. Study context: Samples of COVID-19 (acute and convalescent) were obtained from the United States, Italy and Spain. PBMCs, B-cell-depleted T cells, or T cells provided the cDNA or gDNA that made up the material.

The CDR3 has 15 residues. The ends were cut back, 4 bases at V and 5 bases at J, with 18 bases in the middle. Germline lookup yields CDR1 SGHNT and CDR2 YYREEE (reference sequence). This clone was detected once. Generated by immunoSEQ multiplex PCR, the TCRdb table keeps only in-frame clones and is missing some. The profile shows some 200,000 clones, 85% to 90% of them singletons. Participants were aged about 18 to 90 years from roughly 26 US areas. Participant-given clinical history determined each cohort assignment. J is TRBJ1-1 and V is TRBV5-4; D ambiguous. The sample was PBMCs or T cells enriched from blood (not recorded which). The sequence came from a young woman in a cohort exposed to, infected with or recovered from COVID-19 (not recorded which). The CDR3 here is CASSTGNGMRTEAFF. In DNA form, the CDR3 reads TGTGCCAGCAGCACGGGAAACGGGATGAGGACTGAAGCTTTCTTT.